This T cell receptor beta chain derives from a study of blood T cell repertoires in COVID-19. Study details: From the United States, Italy and Spain came samples of acute and convalescent COVID-19. T cells, B-cell-depleted T cells, or PBMCs supplied cDNA or gDNA.

Method: immunoSEQ multiplex PCR; TCRdb's copy keeps in-frame clones and lacks some. The profile covers about 210,000 clones, with around 87% appearing a single time and about 6% taken by the ten largest. CDR1 and CDR2 (germline): SGHKS, YYEKEE (reference sequence). The length of the CDR3 is 14 residues. V was clipped by 1 base and J by 7 bases, with 9 bases between them. This clone was seen once. V usage is TRBV5-5 and J usage is TRBJ1-6; tentatively, D is TRBD1 (6 bases). The TCR originated in a man aged 60-69 years who had recovered from COVID-19. The sample was peripheral blood. As DNA, the CDR3 is TGTGCCAGCAGCTTGAAACAGGGCAATTCACCCCTCCACTTT. Encoded protein: CASSLKQGNSPLHF. Full variable domain (rest looked up from reference TRBV5-5 and TRBJ1-6): DAGVTQSPTHLIKTRGQQVTLRCSPISGHKSVSWYQQVLGQGPQFIFQYYEKEERGRGNFPDRFSARQFPNYSSELNVNALLLGDSALYLCASSLKQGNSPLHFGNGTRLTVT.